A single sample is the source of the 7 T cell receptor beta chains below, sequenced in a study of identifying expanded T cells in peripheral blood. TCRdb's table, derived via immunoSEQ multiplex PCR, lists solely in-frame clones and lacks some. The sample gives approximately 120,000 clones, 75% to 90% of which show up once; 3% to 4% is in the top ten. The source material was blood. These receptors came from a person aged 18 to 75 in good health.

This clone showed up just a few times. The chain carries TRBV19 and TRBJ1-2; D ambiguous. There are 14 residues in the CDR3. Trimming took 5 bases from V and 3 from J, leaving 13 bases between them. Germline V gene data show CDR1 as LNHDA and CDR2 as SQIVND (reference sequence). CDR3 protein: CASSYGLTHYGYTF. The CDR3 DNA is TGTGCCAGTAGTTACGGTCTCACCCACTATGGCTACACCTTC. Looking up the rest from reference TRBV19 and TRBJ1-2 gives the full variable domain: DGGITQSPKYLFRKEGQNVTLSCEQNLNHDAMYWYRQDPGQGLRLIYYSQIVNDFQKGDIAEGYSVSREKKESFPLTVTSAQKNPTAFYLCASSYGLTHYGYTFGSGTRLTVV.

This sequence joins TRBV9 and TRBJ2-7, with 7 bases aligning to TRBD1. The CDR3 sequence is 17 residues long. Looked up from germline, CDR1 is SGDLS and CDR2 is YYNGEE. With 0 bases clipped from V and 2 bases from J, the junction kept 11 bases outside the gene matches. The CDR3 sequence is CASSVVEGANSAYEQYF. For the CDR3, the DNA is TGTGCCAGCAGCGTAGTTGAGGGGGCGAACTCAGCCTACGAGCAGTACTTC.

The rearrangement uses TRBV2 and TRBJ1-5; perhaps TRBD1 as D (6 bases). The CDR3 totals 13 residues. With 6 bases removed from V and 6 bases from J, the gap between germline ends came to 12 bases. Germline V gene sequence: CDR1 SNHLY, CDR2 FYNNEI. The chain's CDR3 is CASRRQDAQPQHF. The CDR3 nucleotides read TGTGCCAGCAGACGACAGGACGCTCAGCCCCAGCATTTT. Full variable domain (remainder filled in from reference TRBV2 and TRBJ1-5): EPEVTQTPSHQVTQMGQEVILRCVPISNHLYFYWYRQILGQKVEFLVSFYNNEISEKSEIFDDQFSVERPDGSNFTLKIRSTKLEDSAMYFCASRRQDAQPQHFGDGTRLSIL.

This chain uses TRBV19 with TRBJ1-1; D is uncertain. Deletions cut 3 bases from V and 0 bases from J, with 14 bases between. The CDR3 is made up of 16 amino acids. Germline V gives CDR1 LNHDA, CDR2 SQIVND (reference sequence). The CDR3 nucleotides read TGTGCCAGTAGTATCTGGGCAGGTGACATGAACACTGAAGCTTTCTTT. This translates into CASSIWAGDMNTEAFF. Full variable domain (remainder filled in from reference TRBV19 and TRBJ1-1): DGGITQSPKYLFRKEGQNVTLSCEQNLNHDAMYWYRQDPGQGLRLIYYSQIVNDFQKGDIAEGYSVSREKKESFPLTVTSAQKNPTAFYLCASSIWAGDMNTEAFFGQGTRLTVV.

This chain connects TRBV7-8 to TRBJ1-5, with TRBD1 as a possible D gene (5 bases). Germline CDR1 reads SGHVS; CDR2 reads FQNEAQ. This CDR3 has 14 amino acids. The V gene lost 4 bases and the J gene lost 0 bases, with 7 bases spanning the gap. The CDR3 loop is CASSSRVSNQPQHF. CDR3 DNA sequence: TGTGCCAGCAGCTCCAGGGTTAGCAATCAGCCCCAGCATTTT.

The chain uses TRBV6-6 and TRBJ1-1; no definite D call. CDR1 is MNHNY and CDR2 is SVGAGI in the germline V gene (reference sequence). V lost 6 bases, J lost 3 bases, and 20 bases lay in between. The CDR3 has 16 amino acids. CDR3 in DNA: TGTGCCAGCAGATACCCCGAGGGTGTCATCGACACTGAAGCTTTCTTT. It yields the protein CASRYPEGVIDTEAFF.

V is TRBV27 and J is TRBJ2-3; D may be TRBD1 (5 bases). CDR3 length equals 14 residues. The germline V gene encodes CDR1 MNHEY and CDR2 SMNVEV (reference sequence). Trimming removed 3 bases from V and 6 bases from J, with 13 bases in between. The CDR3 loop reads CASSFRLQGDTQYF. CDR3 in DNA: TGTGCCAGCAGTTTTCGACTTCAGGGCGATACGCAGTATTTT.